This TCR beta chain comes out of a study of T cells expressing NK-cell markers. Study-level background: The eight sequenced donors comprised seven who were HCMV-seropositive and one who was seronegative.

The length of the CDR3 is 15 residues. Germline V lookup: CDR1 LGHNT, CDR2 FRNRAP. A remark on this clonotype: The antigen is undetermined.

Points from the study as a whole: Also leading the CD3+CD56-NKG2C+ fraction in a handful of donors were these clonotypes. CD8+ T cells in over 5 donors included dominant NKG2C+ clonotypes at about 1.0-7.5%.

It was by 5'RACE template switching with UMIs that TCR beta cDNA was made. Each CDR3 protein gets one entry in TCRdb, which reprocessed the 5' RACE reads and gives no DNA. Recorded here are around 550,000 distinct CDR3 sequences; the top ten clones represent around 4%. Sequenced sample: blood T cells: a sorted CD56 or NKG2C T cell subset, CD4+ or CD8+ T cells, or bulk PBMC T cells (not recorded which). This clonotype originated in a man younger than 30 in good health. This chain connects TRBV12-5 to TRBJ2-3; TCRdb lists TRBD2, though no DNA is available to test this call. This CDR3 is CASGYAASRADTQYF.